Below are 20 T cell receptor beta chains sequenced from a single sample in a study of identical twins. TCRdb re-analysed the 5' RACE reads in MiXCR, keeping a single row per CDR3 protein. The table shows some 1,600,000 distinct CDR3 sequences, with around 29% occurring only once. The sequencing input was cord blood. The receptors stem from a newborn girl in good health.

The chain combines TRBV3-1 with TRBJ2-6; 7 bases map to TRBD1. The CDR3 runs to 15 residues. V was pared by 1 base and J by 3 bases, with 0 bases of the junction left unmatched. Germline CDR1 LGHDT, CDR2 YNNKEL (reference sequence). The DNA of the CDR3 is TGTGCCAGCAGCCAAGGACAGGGTGGGGCCAACGTCCTGACTTTC. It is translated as CASSQGQGGANVLTF. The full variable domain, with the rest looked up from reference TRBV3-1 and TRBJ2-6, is DTAVSQTPKYLVTQMGNDKSIKCEQNLGHDTMYWYKQDSKKFLKIMFSYNNKELIINETVPNRFSPKSPDKAHLNLHINSLELGDSAVYFCASSQGQGGANVLTFGAGSRLTVL.

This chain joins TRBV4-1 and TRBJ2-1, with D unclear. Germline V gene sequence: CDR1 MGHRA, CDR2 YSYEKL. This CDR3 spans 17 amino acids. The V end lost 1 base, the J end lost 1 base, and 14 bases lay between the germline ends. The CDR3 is CASSQALKVWSYNEQFF. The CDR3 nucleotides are TGCGCCAGCAGCCAAGCCTTGAAGGTGTGGTCCTACAATGAGCAGTTCTTC.

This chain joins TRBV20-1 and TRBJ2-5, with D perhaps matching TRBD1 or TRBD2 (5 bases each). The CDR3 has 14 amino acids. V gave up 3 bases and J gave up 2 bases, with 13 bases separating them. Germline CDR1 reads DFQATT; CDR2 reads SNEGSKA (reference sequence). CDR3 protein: CSARGTPRQETQYF. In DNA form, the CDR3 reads TGCAGTGCTAGGGGGACCCCCCGACAAGAGACCCAGTACTTC.

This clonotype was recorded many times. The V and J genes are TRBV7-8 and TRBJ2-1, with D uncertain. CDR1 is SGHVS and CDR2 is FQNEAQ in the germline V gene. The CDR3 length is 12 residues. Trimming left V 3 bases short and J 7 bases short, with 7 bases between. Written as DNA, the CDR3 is TGTGCCAGCAGCTTCGGACCGAATGAGCAGTTCTTC. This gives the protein CASSFGPNEQFF.

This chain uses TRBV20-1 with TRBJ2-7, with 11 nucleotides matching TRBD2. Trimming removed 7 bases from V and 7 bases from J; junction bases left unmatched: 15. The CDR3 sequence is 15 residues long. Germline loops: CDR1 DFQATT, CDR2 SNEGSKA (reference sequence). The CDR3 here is CSVPLAGGLYNEQYF. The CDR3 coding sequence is TGCAGTGTCCCCTTAGCGGGGGGGCTCTACAATGAGCAGTACTTC.

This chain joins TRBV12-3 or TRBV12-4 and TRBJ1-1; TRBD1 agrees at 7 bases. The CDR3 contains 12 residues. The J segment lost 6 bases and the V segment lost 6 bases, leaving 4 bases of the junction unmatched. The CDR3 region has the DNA TGTGCCAGCAGCATAGGGGGCCCTGAAGCTTTCTTT. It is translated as CASSIGGPEAFF.

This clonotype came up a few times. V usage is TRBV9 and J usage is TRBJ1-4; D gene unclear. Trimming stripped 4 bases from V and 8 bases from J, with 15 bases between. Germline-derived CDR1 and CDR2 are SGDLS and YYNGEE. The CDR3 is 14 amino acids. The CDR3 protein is CASSPRGLREKLFF. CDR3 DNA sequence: TGTGCCAGCAGCCCCCGCGGACTGCGAGAAAAACTGTTTTTT.

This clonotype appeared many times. The CDR3 DNA reads TGTGCCAGCAGTTACTCAAGGGGAGTGGACGAGCAGTACTTC. Protein product: CASSYSRGVDEQYF. The V and J genes are TRBV6-6 and TRBJ2-7; either TRBD1 or TRBD2 may supply D (5 bases each). Trimming cost V 0 bases and J 5 bases, with 11 bases left between them. Germline lookup yields CDR1 MNHNY and CDR2 SVGAGI (reference sequence). This CDR3 is built from 14 residues.

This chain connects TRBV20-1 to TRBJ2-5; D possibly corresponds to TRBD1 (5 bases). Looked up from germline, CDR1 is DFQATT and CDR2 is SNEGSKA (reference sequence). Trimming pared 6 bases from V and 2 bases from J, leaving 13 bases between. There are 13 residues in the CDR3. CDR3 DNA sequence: TGCAGTGCGGAAGACAGCAGGCAAGAGACCCAGTACTTC. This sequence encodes CSAEDSRQETQYF.

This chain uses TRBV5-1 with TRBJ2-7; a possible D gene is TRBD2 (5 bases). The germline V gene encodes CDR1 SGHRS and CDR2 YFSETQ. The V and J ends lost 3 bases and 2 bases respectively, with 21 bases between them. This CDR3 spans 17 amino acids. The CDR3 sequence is CASSSMKSAAPPYEQYF. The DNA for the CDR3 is TGCGCCAGCAGCTCAATGAAATCAGCGGCCCCGCCCTACGAGCAGTACTTC.

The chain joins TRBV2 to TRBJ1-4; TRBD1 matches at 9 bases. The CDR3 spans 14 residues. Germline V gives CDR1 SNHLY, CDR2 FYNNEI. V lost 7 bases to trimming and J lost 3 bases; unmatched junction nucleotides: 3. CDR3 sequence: CASMRDRANEKLFF. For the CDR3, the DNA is TGTGCCAGCATGAGGGACAGGGCTAATGAAAAACTGTTTTTT. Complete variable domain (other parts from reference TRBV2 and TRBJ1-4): EPEVTQTPSHQVTQMGQEVILRCVPISNHLYFYWYRQILGQKVEFLVSFYNNEISEKSEIFDDQFSVERPDGSNFTLKIRSTKLEDSAMYFCASMRDRANEKLFFGSGTQLSVL.

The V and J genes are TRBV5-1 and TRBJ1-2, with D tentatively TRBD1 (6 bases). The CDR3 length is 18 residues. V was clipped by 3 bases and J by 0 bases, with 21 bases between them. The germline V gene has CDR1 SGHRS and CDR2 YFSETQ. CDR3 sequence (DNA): TGCGCCAGCAGCTCCGGCATTACAGGGCGGAGAGCTAACTATGGCTACACCTTC. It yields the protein CASSSGITGRRANYGYTF.

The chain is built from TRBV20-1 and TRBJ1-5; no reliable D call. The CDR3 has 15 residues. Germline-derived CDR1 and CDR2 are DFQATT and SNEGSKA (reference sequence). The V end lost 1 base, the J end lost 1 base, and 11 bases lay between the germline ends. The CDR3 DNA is TGCAGTGCTAGAGGGGGTGAAAGAAGCAATCAGCCCCAGCATTTT. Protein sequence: CSARGGERSNQPQHF.

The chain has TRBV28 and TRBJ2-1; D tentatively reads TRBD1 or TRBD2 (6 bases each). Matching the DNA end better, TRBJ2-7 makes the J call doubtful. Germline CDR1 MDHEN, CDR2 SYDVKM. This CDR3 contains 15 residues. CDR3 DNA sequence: TGTGCCAGCAGTTTCCTCGGGGGCTCCTACAATGAGCAGTACTTC. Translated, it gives CASSFLGGSYNEQYF.

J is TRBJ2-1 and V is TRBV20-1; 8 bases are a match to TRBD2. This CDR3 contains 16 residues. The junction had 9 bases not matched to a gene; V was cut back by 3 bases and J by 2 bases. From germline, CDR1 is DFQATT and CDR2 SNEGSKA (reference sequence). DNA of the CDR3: TGCAGTGCTAGCGCCAAGCCGGGACTAGCCTACAATGAGCAGTTCTTC. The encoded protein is CSASAKPGLAYNEQFF.

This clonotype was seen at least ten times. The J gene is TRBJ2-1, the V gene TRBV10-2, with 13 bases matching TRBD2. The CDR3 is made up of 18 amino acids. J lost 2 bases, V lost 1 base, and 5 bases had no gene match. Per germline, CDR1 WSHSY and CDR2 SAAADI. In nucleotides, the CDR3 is TGCGCCAGCAGTGAGTTGCTGACTAGCGGGGGGACCTACAATGAGCAGTTCTTC. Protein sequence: CASSELLTSGGTYNEQFF.

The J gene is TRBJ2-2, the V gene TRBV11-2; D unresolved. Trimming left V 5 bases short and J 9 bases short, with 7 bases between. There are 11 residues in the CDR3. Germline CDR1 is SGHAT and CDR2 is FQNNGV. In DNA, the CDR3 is TGTGCCAGCAGCCACGCCAGGGAGCTGTTTTTT. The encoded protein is CASSHARELFF. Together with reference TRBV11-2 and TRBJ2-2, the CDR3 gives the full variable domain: EAGVAQSPRYKIIEKRQSVAFWCNPISGHATLYWYQQILGQGPKLLIQFQNNGVVDDSQLPKDRFSAERLKGVDSTLKIQPAKLEDSAVYLCASSHARELFFGEGSRLTVL.

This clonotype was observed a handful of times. The CDR3 spells CASSSSGGEQFF. The CDR3 nucleotides read TGTGCCAGCAGTTCTAGCGGGGGTGAGCAGTTCTTC. This sequence joins TRBV27 and TRBJ2-1; TRBD2 agrees at 10 bases. Looked up from germline, CDR1 is MNHEY and CDR2 is SMNVEV (reference sequence). V lost 4 bases and J lost 9; bases outside the gene matches: 0. The CDR3 loop spans 12 amino acids.

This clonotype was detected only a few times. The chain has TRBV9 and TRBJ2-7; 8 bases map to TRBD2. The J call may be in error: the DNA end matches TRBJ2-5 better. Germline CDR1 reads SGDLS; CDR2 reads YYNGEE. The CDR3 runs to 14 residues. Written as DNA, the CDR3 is TGTGCCAGCAGCGTAGCAAGGACTAGCGAGACCCAGTACTTC. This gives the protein CASSVARTSETQYF.

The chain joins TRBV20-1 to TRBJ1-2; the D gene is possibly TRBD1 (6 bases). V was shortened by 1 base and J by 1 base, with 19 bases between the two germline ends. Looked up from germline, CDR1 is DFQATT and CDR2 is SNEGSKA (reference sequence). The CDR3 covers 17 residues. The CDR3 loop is CSARVSPTGTFNYGYTF. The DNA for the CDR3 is TGCAGTGCTAGAGTTAGTCCTACCGGGACATTTAACTATGGCTACACCTTC.